Listed below are T cell receptor beta chains from one sample, sequenced in a study of Ad26.COV2.S vaccination and SARS-CoV-2 variants. This table comes from immunoSEQ multiplex PCR, and its TCRdb copy is limited to in-frame clones, with some not included. Counted here are under 400,000 clones, roughly 84% occurring once; the ten biggest clones make up roughly 3.2%. Specimen: peripheral blood, collected in a trial of Ad26.COV2.S vaccine versus placebo. The origin of the receptors is a person between 18 and 59 years old who received the Ad26.COV2.S COVID-19 vaccine or a placebo. Each CDR3 is given with its conserved first and last residue. The order of the fields is J gene, V gene, CDR3 protein.

TRBJ1-6	TRBV11-2	CASSLGGSPLHF
TRBJ2-2	TRBV4-2	CASSPLAGNTGELFF
TRBJ2-5	TRBV12-5	CASGPGSGGAKTQYF
TRBJ1-5	TRBV7-2	CASSELGHYSNQPQHF
TRBJ2-5	TRBV19	CASSSYLGVYQETQYF
TRBJ2-7	TRBV29-1	CSARVASGFYEQYF
TRBJ2-1	TRBV20-1	CSASPLYEQFF
TRBJ1-2	TRBV7-9	CASSYDGYGYTF
TRBJ1-1	TRBV30	CAWRTTGVTEAFF
TRBJ2-7	TRBV18	CASSQLRTGEREEQYF
TRBJ2-2	TRBV29-1	CSVEAQRGELFF
TRBJ2-5	TRBV30	CAWRRGSRETQYF
TRBJ2-5	TRBV5-6	CASSSLETQYF
TRBJ2-1	TRBV30	CAWFDDRGYNEQFF
TRBJ2-1	TRBV9	CASSVGPSGGYNEQFF
TRBJ1-5	TRBV5-6	CASSLEGGGQPQHF
TRBJ2-1	TRBV4-1	CASSQGWRWETSGGARNEQFF
TRBJ1-2	TRBV4-1	CASSQGSSDDLTEFDYGYTF
TRBJ1-1	TRBV18	CASSSLTENTEAFF
TRBJ1-5	TRBV19	CASSRDRVGNQPQHF
TRBJ2-1	TRBV13	CASSPKGLFPYNEQFF
TRBJ2-7	TRBV5-1	CASSQNPGQTVYEQYF
TRBJ1-1	TRBV30	CAWSLQGASEAFF